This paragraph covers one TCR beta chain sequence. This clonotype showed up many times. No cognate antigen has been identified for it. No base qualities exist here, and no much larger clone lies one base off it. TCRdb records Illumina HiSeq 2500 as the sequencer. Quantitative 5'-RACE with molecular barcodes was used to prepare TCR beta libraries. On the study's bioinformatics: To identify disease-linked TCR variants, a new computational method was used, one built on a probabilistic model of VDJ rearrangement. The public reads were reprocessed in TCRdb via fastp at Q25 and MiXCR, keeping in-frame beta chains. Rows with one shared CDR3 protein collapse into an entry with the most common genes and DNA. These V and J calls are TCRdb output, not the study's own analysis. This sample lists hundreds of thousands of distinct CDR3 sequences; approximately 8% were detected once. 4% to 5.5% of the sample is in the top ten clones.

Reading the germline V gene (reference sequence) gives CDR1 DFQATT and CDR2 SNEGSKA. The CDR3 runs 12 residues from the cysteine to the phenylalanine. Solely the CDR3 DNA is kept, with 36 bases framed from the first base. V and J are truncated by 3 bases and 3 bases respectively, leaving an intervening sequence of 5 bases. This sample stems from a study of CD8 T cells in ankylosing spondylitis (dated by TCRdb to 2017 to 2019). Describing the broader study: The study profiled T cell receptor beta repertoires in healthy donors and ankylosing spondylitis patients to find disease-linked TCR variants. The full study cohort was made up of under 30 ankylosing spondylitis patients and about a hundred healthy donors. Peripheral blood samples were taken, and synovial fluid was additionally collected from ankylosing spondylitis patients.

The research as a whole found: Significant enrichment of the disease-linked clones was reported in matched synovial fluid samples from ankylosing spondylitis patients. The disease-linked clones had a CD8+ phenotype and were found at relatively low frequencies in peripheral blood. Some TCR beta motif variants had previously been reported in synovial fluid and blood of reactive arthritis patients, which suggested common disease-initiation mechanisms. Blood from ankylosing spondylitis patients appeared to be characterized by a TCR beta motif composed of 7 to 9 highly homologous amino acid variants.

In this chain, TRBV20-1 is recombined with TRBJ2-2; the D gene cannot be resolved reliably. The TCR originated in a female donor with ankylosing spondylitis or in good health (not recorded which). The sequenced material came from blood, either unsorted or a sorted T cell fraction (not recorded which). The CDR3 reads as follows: CSASSDTGELFF. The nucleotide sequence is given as TGCAGTGCTAGTTCCGACACCGGGGAGCTGTTTTTT.